The T cell receptor beta chain under discussion was sequenced for a study of read filtering for tumor transcriptome and immune sequencing (dated by TCRdb to about 2020). For the study in its entirety: The cohort had 17 male and 11 to 15 female patients with a mean age of roughly 70 years, ranging from roughly 45 to 80. Under revised international staging, roughly 8 patients fell into R-ISS I, approximately 15 into R-ISS II and over 5 into R-ISS III. After DNase treatment, whole-transcriptome libraries were prepared with the TruSeq RNA Access Library Prep Kit. TCR-region mapped reads per sample ranged from about 3.5 to 10.27 million with IR-seq versus only about 75 to 1,400 with RNA-seq. TCR repertoires obtained by targeted immune repertoire sequencing and by bulk whole-transcriptome sequencing performed on the same bone marrow samples were compared. One of the main goals was to work out a read-filtering strategy for immune repertoire data, in particular whether clonotypes backed by only a single read should be removed.

Points the paper makes about the study in general: The sorted CD138-negative fraction was not purified T cells but a mixed bone marrow immune population. Compared with RNA-seq, IR-seq captured clonotypes at much greater depth and more reliably, and a smaller IR-seq throughput was enough to identify most of the shared clonotypes. Removing single-read clonotypes increased the correlation between IR-seq and RNA-seq shared clonotype proportions. Single-read clonotypes made up roughly four fifths of clonotypes but 3.5% to 4.5% of total reads in IR-seq, and less than 75% of clonotypes and roughly 45% of reads in RNA-seq.

TCR libraries were built from roughly 400 ng RNA with the Immunoverse kit, using molecular barcoded adaptors covering alpha/delta and beta/gamma chains. TCR library preparation used the same RNA that went into transcriptome sequencing. An Illumina HiSeq 4000 with 2 x 150 cycles was used to sequence the TCR libraries. The published analysis was carried out like this. MiXCR aligned TCR reads to human V, D, J and C references and assembled the aligned reads into CDR3 clonotypes, with quality filtering and error correction included. The tcR package in R was used for analysis of clonotype counts and gene usage diversity. For inspection of raw mapping reads, RNA-seq reads were mapped by STAR aligner version 2.5.3a onto GRCh37 of the human genome. To test how sequencing depth affected the clonotypes detected, IR-seq fastq files were randomly downsampled with Seqtk 1.3. The public reads were reprocessed in TCRdb via fastp at Q25 and MiXCR, keeping in-frame beta chains. Merged by CDR3 protein, the rows form single entries marked with the most common genes and DNA. These V and J calls derive from TCRdb rather than the authors' analysis. The sample profile shows 45,000 to 55,000 distinct CDR3 sequences; approximately 18% of them were found once. Of the sample, 15% is held by the ten largest clones.

CDR1 and CDR2 were assigned from the germline V gene as SGHAT and FQNNGV. Trimming removed 1 base from V and 3 bases from J, leaving 3 bases between the germline ends. Spanning cysteine to phenylalanine, the CDR3 consists of 12 amino acids. The sequence is cut down to CDR3 DNA, 36 bases in frame from base 1. This clonotype came up many times. Its antigen remains unidentified. The record has no base qualities; no much larger clone is one base away. Every patient had bone marrow sampled at the time of active disease. Bone marrow mononuclear cells were isolated by Ficoll-Hypaque density gradient centrifugation. CD138-negative cells were obtained by negative selection after labeling with CD138 magnetic microbeads on a MACS separator, removing myeloma plasma cells. The purity of the isolated cells was checked by flow cytometry with CD138 antibodies on an Attune NxT. TRIzol reagent was used to extract total RNA, which was then quantified with a NanoDrop spectrophotometer. Paired RNA-seq and IR-seq were performed on each patient's CD138-negative bone marrow sample.

The chain is assembled from TRBV11-2 and TRBJ2-5; no confident D gene assignment can be made. The sequence was collected from a donor aged 40 or older with multiple myeloma. Sequencing was performed on a population of CD138-negative cells sorted from bone marrow. Sample cell subset or site, as interpreted from the label and publication: bone marrow mononuclear cells depleted of CD138+ plasma/myeloma cells by negative magnetic selection. The DNA reads as follows: TGTGCCAGCAGCTTAGTGGAAGAGACCCAGTACTTC. The encoded protein is CASSLVEETQYF.